This T cell receptor (beta chain) was sequenced in a study of blood T cell repertoires in COVID-19. Study-wide context: T cells, B-cell-depleted T cells, or PBMCs supplied cDNA or gDNA.

Germline V CDR1 and CDR2: ENHRY, SYGVKD. The V gene lost 3 bases and the J gene lost 5 bases, with 17 bases spanning the gap. CDR3 size: 15 residues. The cohort comprised adults aged about 18 to 100 years residing in about two dozen US areas. Methods used by the authors: Reference gene primer amplification gave estimated nucleated cell counts. Method: immunoSEQ multiplex PCR; TCRdb's copy keeps in-frame clones and lacks some. D and trimming come from the DNA, and the V and J calls and clone size come from that table. The top ten hold under 2.5% of the sample, which has hundreds of thousands of clones, roughly 87% seen once. This clone was seen only once.

The specimen was PBMCs or T cells enriched from blood (not recorded which). This receptor was obtained from a woman aged 18-29 years with acute COVID-19. The V and J genes are TRBV10-3 and TRBJ2-7; the D gene is possibly TRBD1 (5 bases). The CDR3 region has the DNA TGTGCCATCAGTGAAGGGGCCCCTCACCCAAACGAGCAGTACTTC. Translated: CAISEGAPHPNEQYF.